One sample yielded the 6 T cell receptor beta chains listed below, sequenced in a study of human T cells and chemical hapten exposure. Time point in this sample: pre-sensitization, week 0. The treatment: therapeutic diphenylcyclopropenone sensitization with weekly scalp DPC. Via MiXCR, TCRdb re-called the RACE reads, giving one row per CDR3 protein. The table has about 380,000 distinct CDR3 sequences, more than 4.5% seen once. The source was whole blood, collected in connection with sensitization to the hapten diphenylcyclopropenone (DPC). The receptors shown here come from a woman aged 45-65 years with alopecia areata. Some clones in this sample may be carry-over from other donors' samples.

In this sample, this clonotype turned up many times. The chain joins TRBV10-3 to TRBJ2-6; 7 bases align to TRBD1. The CDR3 consists of 17 residues. With 4 bases clipped from V and 0 bases from J, the junction kept 6 bases outside the gene matches. The germline V gene encodes CDR1 ENHRY and CDR2 SYGVKD. The CDR3 sequence is CAISVETGLSGANVLTF. The CDR3 nucleotides are TGTGCCATCAGTGTGGAGACAGGGCTCTCTGGGGCCAACGTCCTGACTTTC.

The chain has TRBV20-1 and TRBJ2-5, with 12 bases aligning to TRBD2. CDR3 length: 15 amino acids. Germline-derived CDR1 and CDR2 are DFQATT and SNEGSKA (reference sequence). Losses at the gene ends were 5 bases for V and 4 bases for J; bases not matched to a gene: 8. CDR3 amino acids: CSAGRLAGARETQYF. The DNA for the CDR3 is TGCAGTGCTGGTAGACTAGCGGGGGCGAGAGAGACCCAGTACTTC.

This clonotype was counted between two and nine times. This chain joins TRBV11-2 and TRBJ1-4; 8 nucleotides agree with TRBD1. The CDR3 spans 16 residues. Germline V lookup: CDR1 SGHAT, CDR2 FQNNGV. Germline trimming cut 5 bases from V and 8 bases from J; bases unmatched to any gene: 13. The CDR3 spells CASSPWTGRSREKLFF. In nucleotides, the CDR3 is TGTGCCAGCAGCCCCTGGACAGGGCGGTCTAGGGAAAAACTGTTTTTT. The variable domain in full, with the rest retrieved from reference TRBV11-2 and TRBJ1-4, is EAGVAQSPRYKIIEKRQSVAFWCNPISGHATLYWYQQILGQGPKLLIQFQNNGVVDDSQLPKDRFSAERLKGVDSTLKIQPAKLEDSAVYLCASSPWTGRSREKLFFGSGTQLSVL.

This clonotype was seen at least ten times. The V call is TRBV10-3, the J call TRBJ1-6; D ambiguous. Germline loops: CDR1 ENHRY, CDR2 SYGVKD. The CDR3 totals 16 residues. Trimming pared 4 bases from V and 0 bases from J, leaving 10 bases between. Here the CDR3 DNA reads TGTGCCATCAGTGCGGCCCTGAGCTCCTATAATTCACCCCTCCACTTT. Translating it yields CAISAALSSYNSPLHF.

The chain is built from TRBV29-1 and TRBJ1-1; D not resolved. The germline gives CDR1 SQVTM, CDR2 ANQGSEA. The CDR3 runs to 14 residues. V lost 6 bases and J 6 bases, leaving 20 bases between the germline ends. The CDR3 loop reads CSVLPTGMKAEAFF. The CDR3 bases are TGCAGCGTCCTCCCGACGGGAATGAAGGCTGAAGCTTTCTTT.

Many counts were recorded for this clonotype. The CDR3 DNA reads as TGCAGTGCTAACCTTCCTAGCGGGAGTCACGAGCAGTACTTC. Its protein product is CSANLPSGSHEQYF. The chain uses TRBV20-1 and TRBJ2-7; 10 bases align to TRBD2. J lost 5 bases, V lost 4 bases, and 8 bases had no gene match. Looked up from germline, CDR1 is DFQATT and CDR2 is SNEGSKA (reference sequence). This CDR3 region has 14 residues.